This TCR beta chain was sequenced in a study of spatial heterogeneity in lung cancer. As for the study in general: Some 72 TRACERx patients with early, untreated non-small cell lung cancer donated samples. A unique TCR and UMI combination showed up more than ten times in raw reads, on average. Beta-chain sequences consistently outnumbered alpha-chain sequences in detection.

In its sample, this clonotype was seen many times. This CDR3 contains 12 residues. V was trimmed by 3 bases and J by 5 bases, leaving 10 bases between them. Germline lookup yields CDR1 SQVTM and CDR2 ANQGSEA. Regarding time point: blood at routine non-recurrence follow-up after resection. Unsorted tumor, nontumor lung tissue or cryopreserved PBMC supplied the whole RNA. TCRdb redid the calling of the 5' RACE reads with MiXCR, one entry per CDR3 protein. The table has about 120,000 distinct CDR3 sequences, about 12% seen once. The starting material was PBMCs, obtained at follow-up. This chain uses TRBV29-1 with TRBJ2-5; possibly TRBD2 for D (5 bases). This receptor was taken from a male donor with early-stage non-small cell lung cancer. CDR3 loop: CSVDEGGETQYF. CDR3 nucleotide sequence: TGCAGCGTTGACGAGGGTGGGGAGACCCAGTACTTC.